Listed below are T cell receptor beta chains from one sample, sequenced in a study of cytomegalovirus exposure and HLA in healthy donors. The method was immunoSEQ multiplex PCR; TCRdb's version includes in-frame clones alone and lacks a portion of them. This table holds 150,000 to 200,000 clones, around four fifths found once. Material for sequencing was PBMCs. The receptors stem from a man younger than 35 in good health and CMV-seropositive. The CDR3 runs from the conserved cysteine through the conserved F or W. Fields, in order: J gene, V gene, D gene, clone size, CDR3 DNA, CDR3 protein. D genes are given only for firm matches. Rows give clone size only sometimes, using once, few, many, or a class for an expanded clone.

TRBJ2-5 | TRBV4-2 | . | . | TGTGCCAGCAGCCAAGAAGGATCCCCCTCGGGAGTGGAGACCCAGTACTTC | CASSQEGSPSGVETQYF
TRBJ2-7 | TRBV7-8 | . | . | TGTGCCAGCAGCCCCCCGGCGGATAATGAGCAGTACTTC | CASSPPADNEQYF
TRBJ2-4 | TRBV5-1 | TRBD1 | once | TGCGCCAGCAGCAAGGGACAGGGGGCCAAAAACATTCAGTACTTC | CASSKGQGAKNIQYF
TRBJ2-3 | TRBV2 | . | . | TGTGCCAGCAGTGGAACTTCCTACTCCACTAGCACAGATACGCAGTATTTT | CASSGTSYSTSTDTQYF
TRBJ1-3 | TRBV9 | . | . | TGTGCCAGCAGCGTAGCTGGGCTTTCTGGAAACACCATATATTTT | CASSVAGLSGNTIYF
TRBJ1-1 | TRBV5-1 | . | once | TGCGCCAGCAGCTCCGGACAGCCGACTGAAGCTTTCTTT | CASSSGQPTEAFF
TRBJ1-2 | TRBV9 | . | . | TGTGCCAGCAGCCACGGTTCTTCATATGGCTACACCTTC | CASSHGSSYGYTF
TRBJ2-1 | TRBV29-1 | . | . | TGCAGCGTTGAAGGAGGGATGGTAGACAATGAGCAGTTCTTC | CSVEGGMVDNEQFF
TRBJ1-1 | TRBV5-1 | . | . | TGCGCCAGCAGCTTGTCCGGGAATGGAGCTTTCTTT | CASSLSGNGAFF
TRBJ2-7 | TRBV19 | . | . | TGTGCCAGTAGTATAGGATTCACAGGTAGCGAGCAGTACTTC | CASSIGFTGSEQYF
TRBJ2-3 | TRBV19 | TRBD2 | . | TGTGCCAGTAGTCCGAAAGCGGGGAGAGGGATAGATACGCAGTATTTT | CASSPKAGRGIDTQYF
TRBJ1-5 | TRBV30 | TRBD1 | . | TGTGCCTGGAGTATGGGACAGGAGAATCAGCCCCAGCATTTT | CAWSMGQENQPQHF
TRBJ2-1 | TRBV6-5 | . | . | TGTGCCAGCATTCTACGGTTCTTC | CASILRFF
TRBJ2-1 | TRBV4-2 | . | . | TGTGCCAGCAGCCAAGATTCACAGGGGGGGCTAGGTGAGCAGTTCTTC | CASSQDSQGGLGEQFF
TRBJ2-2 | TRBV7-2 | . | . | TGTGCCAGCAGCATCTACGCTCTAGTGGGGGGGCGATTAGGGGAGCTGTTTTTT | CASSIYALVGGRLGELFF
TRBJ2-3 | TRBV5-1 | . | . | TGCGCCAGCAGCTTCTCCCATGGAAGCGGTGCGGAGGGCACAGATACGCAGTATTTT | CASSFSHGSGAEGTDTQYF
TRBJ1-1 | TRBV2 | TRBD1 | . | TGTGCCAGCAGGGCAGGGGGGAACACTGAAGCTTTCTTT | CASRAGGNTEAFF
TRBJ2-5 | TRBV2 | . | . | TGTGCCAGCTTGGGGTCTGAGGGAGAGACCCAGTACTTC | CASLGSEGETQYF
TRBJ1-5 | TRBV4-2 | . | . | TGTGCCAGCAGCCAAGACAAAAATCAGCCCCAGCATTTT | CASSQDKNQPQHF
TRBJ1-2 | TRBV19 | TRBD1 | . | TGTGCCAGTAGTAAACGGGACAGGGTCTTAGATGGCTACACCTTC | CASSKRDRVLDGYTF
TRBJ2-3 | TRBV4-1 | TRBD2 | . | TGCGCCAGCAGCCTTGGACCGGGACTAGTGGCGGGAGATACGCAGTATTTT | CASSLGPGLVAGDTQYF
TRBJ2-7 | TRBV4-3 | . | . | TGCGCCAGCAGCCAAGAATTTCACAGAGACTACGAGCAGTACTTC | CASSQEFHRDYEQYF
TRBJ1-1 | TRBV2 | TRBD1 | . | TGTGCCAGCAGTGATATCAGGGGGGCAACTGAAGCTTTCTTT | CASSDIRGATEAFF
TRBJ2-3 | TRBV6-6 | TRBD2 | . | TGTGCCAGCAGCTACTCTGAGGCGGGGGAAACAGATACGCAGTATTTT | CASSYSEAGETDTQYF
TRBJ2-2 | TRBV7-9 | TRBD1 | once | TGTGCCAGCAGCCCAGGGACAGGGGGCGCGAACACCGGGGAGCTGTTTTTT | CASSPGTGGANTGELFF
TRBJ2-7 | TRBV7-8 | . | . | TGTGCCAGCCACCAGACGGAAGCCCCCGGAGTAACCTACGAGCAGTACTTC | CASHQTEAPGVTYEQYF
TRBJ2-2 | TRBV27 | . | . | TGTGCCAGCAGCCCCTGGAGCCGGAACACCGGGGAGCTGTTTTTT | CASSPWSRNTGELFF
TRBJ1-4 | TRBV6-5 | . | . | TGTGCCAGCAGGGAGGCAGGCCCTAATGAAAAACTGTTTTTT | CASREAGPNEKLFF
TRBJ2-2 | TRBV2 | . | . | TGTGCCAGCAGTGAGTGGGGCGGTTATGAGTCGAACACCGGGGAGCTGTTTTTT | CASSEWGGYESNTGELFF
TRBJ2-5 | TRBV7-9 | TRBD2 | . | TGTGCCAGCAGCTTGGGACTAGCTAAGACACAAGAGACCCAGTACTTC | CASSLGLAKTQETQYF
TRBJ1-1 | TRBV12-5 | . | . | TGTGCTAGTGGTTTGCCATTTAAATCCCGGGACAACCTGAACACTGAAGCTTTCTTT | CASGLPFKSRDNLNTEAFF
TRBJ2-1 | TRBV5-4 | TRBD2 | . | TGTGCCAGCAGCTTTCAAGCGGGACGTGAGCAGTTCTTC | CASSFQAGREQFF
TRBJ1-1 | TRBV6-1 | . | . | TGTGCCAGCAGTGAAGTCATCCCGAACACTGAAGCTTTCTTT | CASSEVIPNTEAFF
TRBJ2-1 | TRBV6-1 | . | . | TGTGCCAGCAGTGTAAGCTCCGATGAGCAGTTCTTC | CASSVSSDEQFF
TRBJ1-5 | TRBV5-4 | . | . | TGTGCCAGCAGCACCGGGGTGGGGGGTCGCGATCAGCCCCAGCATTTT | CASSTGVGGRDQPQHF
TRBJ2-3 | TRBV5-1 | . | . | TGCGCCAGCAGCGCTCGACTCGTGACAGATACGCAGTATTTT | CASSARLVTDTQYF
TRBJ2-3 | TRBV28 | . | . | TGTGCCAGCAGTCCTTGGCAGGGTGCAGATACGCAGTATTTT | CASSPWQGADTQYF
TRBJ2-7 | TRBV6-5 | . | . | TGTGCCAGCAGAAGGGGGGGGACCTCCTACGAGCAGTACTTC | CASRRGGTSYEQYF
TRBJ2-7 | TRBV27 | TRBD1 | . | TGTGCCAGCAGTCAAACAGGGGACGGGGCGTTGTACGAGCAGTACTTC | CASSQTGDGALYEQYF
TRBJ2-1 | TRBV6-6 | TRBD2 | . | TGTGCCAGCAGTTACGGGGAGCGGGGTGAGCAGTTCTTC | CASSYGERGEQFF